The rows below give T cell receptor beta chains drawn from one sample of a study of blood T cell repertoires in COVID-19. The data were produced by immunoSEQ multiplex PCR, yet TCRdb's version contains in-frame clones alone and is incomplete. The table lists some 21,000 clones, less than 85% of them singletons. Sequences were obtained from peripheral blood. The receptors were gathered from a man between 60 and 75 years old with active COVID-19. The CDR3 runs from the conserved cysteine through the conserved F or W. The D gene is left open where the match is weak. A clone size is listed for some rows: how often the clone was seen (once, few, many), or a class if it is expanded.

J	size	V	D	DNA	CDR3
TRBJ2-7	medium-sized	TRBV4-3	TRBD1	TGCGCCAGCAGCCAAGATCCGACAGGGGGCAACGAGCAGTACTTC	CASSQDPTGGNEQYF
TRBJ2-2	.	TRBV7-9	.	TGTGCCAGCAGCTCTAGCAGGAACACCGGGGAGCTGTTTTTT	CASSSSRNTGELFF
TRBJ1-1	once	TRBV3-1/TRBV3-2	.	TGTGCCAGCAGCCAAGGACTTACAATGAACACTGAAGCTTTCTTT	CASSQGLTMNTEAFF
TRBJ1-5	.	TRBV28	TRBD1	TGTGCCAGCAGTTTAAGGGGGCGTGCCAATCAGCCCCAGCATTTT	CASSLRGRANQPQHF
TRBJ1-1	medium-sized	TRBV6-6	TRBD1	TGTGCCAGCAGCTCGGTAGGGACAGGGTTGCAAGCTTTCTTT	CASSSVGTGLQAFF
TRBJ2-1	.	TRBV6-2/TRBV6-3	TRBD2	TGTGCCAGCAGTTACTCGGGGACTAGCGGGAGGAGGGTGTACAATGAGCAGTTCTTC	CASSYSGTSGRRVYNEQFF
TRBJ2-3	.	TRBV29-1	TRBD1	TGCAGCGCCAGGCAGGGGGCCTCCCCCTTCAGCACAGATACGCAGTATTTT	CSARQGASPFSTDTQYF
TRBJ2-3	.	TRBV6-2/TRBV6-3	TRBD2	TGTGCCAGCAGTTATGTAGCGGGAGAGGCTTCATGGGGGGATACGCAGTATTTT	CASSYVAGEASWGDTQYF
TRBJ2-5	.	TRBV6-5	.	TGTGCCAGCGACCCAGGGGTTAGGTCAGAGACCCAGTACTTC	CASDPGVRSETQYF
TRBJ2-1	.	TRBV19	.	TGTGCCAGTCGGGGGAACTACAATGAGCAGTTCTTC	CASRGNYNEQFF
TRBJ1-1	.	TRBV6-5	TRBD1	TGTGCCAGCAGCAGGGGGCGGAACACTGAAGCTTTCTTT	CASSRGRNTEAFF
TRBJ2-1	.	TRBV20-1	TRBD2	TGCAGTGCTAGTCGCGGGAGTTACGGCAATGAGCAGTTCTTC	CSASRGSYGNEQFF
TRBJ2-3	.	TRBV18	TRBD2	TGTGCCAGCTCATCACTAGCGGGAGGGAGCACAGATACGCAGTATTTT	CASSSLAGGSTDTQYF
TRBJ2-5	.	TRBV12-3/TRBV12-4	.	TGTGCCAGCAGTTTGAAGGAGTACGAGACCCAGTACTTC	CASSLKEYETQYF
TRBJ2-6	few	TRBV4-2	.	TGTGCCAGCAGCCAAGACCACATCTCTGGGGCCAACGTCCTGACTTTC	CASSQDHISGANVLTF
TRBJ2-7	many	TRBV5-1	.	TGCGCCAGCAGCCCACAGGACGGGGGACCCGAGCAGTACTTC	CASSPQDGGPEQYF